This is a list of T cell receptor beta chains from one sample in a study of blood T cell repertoires in COVID-19. TCRdb's table, derived via immunoSEQ multiplex PCR, lists solely in-frame clones and lacks some. Of hundreds of thousands of clones in the sample, around 86% were seen once. Specimen: peripheral blood. These receptors came from a woman aged 45-65 years with COVID-19, enrolled during active disease. CDR3s include the opening cysteine and the closing phenylalanine or tryptophan. The D gene is left open where the match is weak. Not all rows give a size; the values are once, few, many and, for expanded clones, a class.

>TRBV6-5|TRBJ2-7|.|.
TGTGCCAGCAGCCTACAACGGGGGAGGCTCGAGCAGTACTTC
CASSLQRGRLEQYF
>TRBV27|TRBJ2-1|.|few
TGTGCCAGCAGTCCCGGGACGGGGGGCCATGAGCAGTTCTTC
CASSPGTGGHEQFF
>TRBV6-4|TRBJ1-2|TRBD1|.
TGTGCCAGCAGAACTGGGACAGGGGGTTTGACTTGGGACTACACCTTC
CASRTGTGGLTWDYTF
>TRBV27|TRBJ2-3|.|.
TGTGCCAGCAGTTTTGGGGCAAGCACAGATACGCAGTATTTT
CASSFGASTDTQYF
>TRBV3-1/TRBV3-2|TRBJ2-1|TRBD2|.
TGTGCCAGCAGCCAAGATCCTAGCGGGAGTATATACAATGAGCAGTTCTTC
CASSQDPSGSIYNEQFF
>TRBV5-6|TRBJ1-1|.|.
TGTGCCAGCAGCTTGGTTTCCAGAAACATGAACACTGAAGCTTTCTTT
CASSLVSRNMNTEAFF
>TRBV11-3|TRBJ2-7|.|.
TGTGCCAGCAGCTTCTGGTCAGGGGCAGACGAGCAGTACTTC
CASSFWSGADEQYF
>TRBV29-1|TRBJ2-3|.|.
TGCAGCGTTGACACCGCGTCGGGTACGCAGTATTTT
CSVDTASGTQYF
>TRBV7-9|TRBJ1-5|.|.
TGTGCCAGCAGCGGCGGACAGTCCAATCAGCCCCAGCATTTT
CASSGGQSNQPQHF
>TRBV7-3|TRBJ1-1|.|.
TGTGCCAGCAGCCCAACTGGGGCCACTGAAGCTTTCTTT
CASSPTGATEAFF